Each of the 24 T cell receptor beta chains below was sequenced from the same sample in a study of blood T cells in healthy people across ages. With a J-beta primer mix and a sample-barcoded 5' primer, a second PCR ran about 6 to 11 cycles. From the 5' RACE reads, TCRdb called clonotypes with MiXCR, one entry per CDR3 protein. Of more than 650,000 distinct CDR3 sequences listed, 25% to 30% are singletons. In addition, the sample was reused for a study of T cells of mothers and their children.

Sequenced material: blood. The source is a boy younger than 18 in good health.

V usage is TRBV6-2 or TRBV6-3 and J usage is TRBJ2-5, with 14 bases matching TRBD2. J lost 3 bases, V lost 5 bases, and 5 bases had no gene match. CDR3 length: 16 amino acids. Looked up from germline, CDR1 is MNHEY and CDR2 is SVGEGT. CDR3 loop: CASSKGLAGVKETQYF. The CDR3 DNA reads TGTGCCAGCAGTAAGGGACTAGCGGGAGTGAAAGAGACCCAGTACTTC.

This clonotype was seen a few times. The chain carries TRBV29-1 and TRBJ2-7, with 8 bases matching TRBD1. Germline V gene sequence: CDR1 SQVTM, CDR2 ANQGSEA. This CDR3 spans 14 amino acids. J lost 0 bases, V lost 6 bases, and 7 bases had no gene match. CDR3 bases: TGCAGCGTCAAGACAGGGGAGAGCTCCTACGAGCAGTACTTC. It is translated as CSVKTGESSYEQYF.

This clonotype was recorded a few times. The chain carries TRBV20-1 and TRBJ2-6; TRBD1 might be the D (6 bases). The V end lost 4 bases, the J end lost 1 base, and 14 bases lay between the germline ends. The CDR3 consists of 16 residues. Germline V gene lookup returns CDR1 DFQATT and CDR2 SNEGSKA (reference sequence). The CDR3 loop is CSAKTGSQSGANVLTF. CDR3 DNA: TGCAGTGCTAAGACAGGCTCCCAATCTGGGGCCAACGTCCTGACTTTC.

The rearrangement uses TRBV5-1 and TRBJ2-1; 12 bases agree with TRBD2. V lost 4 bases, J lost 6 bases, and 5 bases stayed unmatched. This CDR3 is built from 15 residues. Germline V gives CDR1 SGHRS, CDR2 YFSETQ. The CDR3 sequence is CASSRGLAGPNEQFF. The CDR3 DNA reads TGCGCCAGCAGCAGAGGACTAGCGGGGCCCAATGAGCAGTTCTTC.

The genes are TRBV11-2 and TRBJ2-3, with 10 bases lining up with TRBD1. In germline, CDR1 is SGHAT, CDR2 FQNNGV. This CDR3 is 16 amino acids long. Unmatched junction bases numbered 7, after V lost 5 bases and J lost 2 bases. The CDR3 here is CASSGGTGDNTDTQYF. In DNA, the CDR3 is TGTGCCAGCAGCGGAGGGACAGGGGACAACACAGATACGCAGTATTTT.

CDR3 in DNA: TGTGCCAGCTCACCAAACCGGGACAGGGACACCGGGGAGCTGTTTTTT. This codes for CASSPNRDRDTGELFF. The rearrangement joins TRBV18 to TRBJ2-2; 9 bases are a match to TRBD1. V shed 2 bases and J 3 bases; nucleotides not matched to a gene: 4. Germline V CDR1 and CDR2: KGHSH, LQKENI. The CDR3 is made up of 16 amino acids.

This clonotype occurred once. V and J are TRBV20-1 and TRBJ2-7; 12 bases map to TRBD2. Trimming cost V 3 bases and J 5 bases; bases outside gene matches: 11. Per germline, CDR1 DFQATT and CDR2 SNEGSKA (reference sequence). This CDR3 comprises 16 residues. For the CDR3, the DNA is TGCAGTGCTAGCCATACTAGCGGGAGGCTTTCGGACGAGCAGTACTTC. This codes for CSASHTSGRLSDEQYF.

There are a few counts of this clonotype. The CDR3 reads CATRHLGANEKLFF. CDR3 coding DNA: TGTGCCACCAGACACTTAGGGGCTAATGAAAAACTGTTTTTT. The rearrangement uses TRBV15 and TRBJ1-4; D is possibly TRBD1 (5 bases). The CDR3 loop spans 14 amino acids. Trimming left V 6 bases short and J 3 bases short, with 11 bases between. Germline V gene sequence: CDR1 LNHNV, CDR2 YYDKDF (reference sequence).

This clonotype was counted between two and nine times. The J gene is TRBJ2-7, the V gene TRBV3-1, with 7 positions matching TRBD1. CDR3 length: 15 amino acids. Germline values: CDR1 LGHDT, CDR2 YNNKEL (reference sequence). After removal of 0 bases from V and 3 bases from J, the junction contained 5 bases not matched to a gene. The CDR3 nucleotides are TGTGCCAGCAGCCAAGAACCGGGACAGTTCTACGAGCAGTACTTC. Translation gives CASSQEPGQFYEQYF.

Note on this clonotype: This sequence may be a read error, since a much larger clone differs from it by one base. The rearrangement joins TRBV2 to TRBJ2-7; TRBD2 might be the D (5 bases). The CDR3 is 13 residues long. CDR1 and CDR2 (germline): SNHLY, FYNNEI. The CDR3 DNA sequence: TGTGCCAGCAGTGAACTAGCCTCCTACGGGCAGTACTTC. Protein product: CASSELASYGQYF.

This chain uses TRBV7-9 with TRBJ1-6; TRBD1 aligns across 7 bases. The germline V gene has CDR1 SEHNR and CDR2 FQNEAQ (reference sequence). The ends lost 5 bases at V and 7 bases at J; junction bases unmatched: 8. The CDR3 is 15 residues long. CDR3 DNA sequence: TGTGCCAGCAGCCCTCGGAGGGGGCAAAATTCACCCCTCCACTTT. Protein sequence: CASSPRRGQNSPLHF.

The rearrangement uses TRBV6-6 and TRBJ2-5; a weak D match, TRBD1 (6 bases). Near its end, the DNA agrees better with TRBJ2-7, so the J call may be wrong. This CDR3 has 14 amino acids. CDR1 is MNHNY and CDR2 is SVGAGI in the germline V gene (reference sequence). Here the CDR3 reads CASTRDRTLDEQYF. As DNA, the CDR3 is TGTGCCAGCACCCGAGACAGGACCCTTGACGAGCAGTACTTC.

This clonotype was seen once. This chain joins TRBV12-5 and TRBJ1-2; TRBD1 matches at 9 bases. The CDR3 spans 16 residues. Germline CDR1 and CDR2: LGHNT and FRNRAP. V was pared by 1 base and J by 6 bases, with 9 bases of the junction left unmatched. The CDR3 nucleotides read TGTGCTAGTGGTTTGGGGGGGACAGGGAGGATGGATGGCTACACCTTC. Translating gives CASGLGGTGRMDGYTF.

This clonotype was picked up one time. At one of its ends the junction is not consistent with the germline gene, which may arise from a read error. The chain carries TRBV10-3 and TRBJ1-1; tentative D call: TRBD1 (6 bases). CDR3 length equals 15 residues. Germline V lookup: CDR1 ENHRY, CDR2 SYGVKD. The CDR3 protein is CAISEYQGLDTEASF. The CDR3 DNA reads TGTGCCATCAGTGAGTACCAGGGGTTAGACACTGAAGCTTCCTTT.

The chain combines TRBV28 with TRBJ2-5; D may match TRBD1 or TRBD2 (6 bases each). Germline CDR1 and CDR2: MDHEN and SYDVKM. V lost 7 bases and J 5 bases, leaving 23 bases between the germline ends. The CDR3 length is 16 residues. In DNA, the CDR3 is TGTGCCAGCAACCGAGGGGCAGGGGAGGATTCGGAGACCCAGTACTTC. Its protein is CASNRGAGEDSETQYF.

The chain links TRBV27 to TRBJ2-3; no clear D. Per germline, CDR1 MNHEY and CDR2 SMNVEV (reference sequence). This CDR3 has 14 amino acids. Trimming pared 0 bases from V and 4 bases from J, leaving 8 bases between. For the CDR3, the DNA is TGTGCCAGCAGTTTATCGAGGTGGGCAGATACGCAGTATTTT. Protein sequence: CASSLSRWADTQYF.

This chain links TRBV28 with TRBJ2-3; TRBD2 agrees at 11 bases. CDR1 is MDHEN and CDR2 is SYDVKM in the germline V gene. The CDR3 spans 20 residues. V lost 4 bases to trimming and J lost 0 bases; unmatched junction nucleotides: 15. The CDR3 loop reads CASSSLIHTSGRASTDTQYF. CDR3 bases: TGTGCCAGCAGTTCCCTTATTCATACTAGCGGGAGAGCTAGCACAGATACGCAGTATTTT.

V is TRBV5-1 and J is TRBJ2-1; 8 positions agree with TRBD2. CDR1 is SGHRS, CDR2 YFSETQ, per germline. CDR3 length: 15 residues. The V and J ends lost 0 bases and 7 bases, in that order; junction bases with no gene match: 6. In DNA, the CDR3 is TGCGCCAGCAGCTTGGAGACTAGCGTAGCTAATGAGCAGTTCTTC. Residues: CASSLETSVANEQFF.

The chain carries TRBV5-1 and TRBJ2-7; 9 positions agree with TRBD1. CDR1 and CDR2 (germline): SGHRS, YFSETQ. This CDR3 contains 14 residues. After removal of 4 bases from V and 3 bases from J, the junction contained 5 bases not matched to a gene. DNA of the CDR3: TGCGCCAGCAGCGCCGACAGGGGGGGCTACGAGCAGTACTTC. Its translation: CASSADRGGYEQYF.

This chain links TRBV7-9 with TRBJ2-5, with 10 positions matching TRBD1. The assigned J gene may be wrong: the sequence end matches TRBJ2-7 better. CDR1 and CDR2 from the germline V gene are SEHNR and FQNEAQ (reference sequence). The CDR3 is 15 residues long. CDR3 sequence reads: CASSRHTGQGSEQYF. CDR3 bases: TGTGCCAGCAGCAGACACACGGGACAGGGGTCCGAGCAGTACTTC.

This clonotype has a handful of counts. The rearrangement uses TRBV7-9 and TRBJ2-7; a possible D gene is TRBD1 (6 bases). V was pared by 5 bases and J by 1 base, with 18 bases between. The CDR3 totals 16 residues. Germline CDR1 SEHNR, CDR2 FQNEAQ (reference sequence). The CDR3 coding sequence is TGTGCCAGCAGCAACTCCATGGGGACATCTTCCTACGAGCAGTACTTC. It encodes CASSNSMGTSSYEQYF.

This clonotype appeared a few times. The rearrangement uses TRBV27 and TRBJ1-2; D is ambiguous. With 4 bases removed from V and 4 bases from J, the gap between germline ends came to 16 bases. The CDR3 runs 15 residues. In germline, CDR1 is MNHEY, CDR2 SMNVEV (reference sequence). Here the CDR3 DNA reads TGTGCCAGCAGTTCCAGCTCAACTCAGTTCTATGGCTACACCTTC. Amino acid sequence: CASSSSSTQFYGYTF.

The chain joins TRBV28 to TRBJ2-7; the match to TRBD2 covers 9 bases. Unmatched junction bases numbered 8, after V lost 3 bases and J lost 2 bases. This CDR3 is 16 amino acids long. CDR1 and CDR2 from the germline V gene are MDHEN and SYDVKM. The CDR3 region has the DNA TGTGCCAGCAGTTTCCCCCTAAGCGGGGGGACCTACGAGCAGTACTTC. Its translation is CASSFPLSGGTYEQYF.

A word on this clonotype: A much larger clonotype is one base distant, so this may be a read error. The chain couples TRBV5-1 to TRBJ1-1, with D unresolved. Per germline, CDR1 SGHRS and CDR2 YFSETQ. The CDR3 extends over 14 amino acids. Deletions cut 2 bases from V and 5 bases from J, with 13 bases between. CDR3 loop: CASSFHLGRTEAFF. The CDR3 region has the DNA TGCGCCAGCAGCTTCCATTTGGGTCGAACTGAAGCTTTCTTT.